What follows are 30 T cell receptor beta chains derived from one specimen sequenced in a study of T cell responses to AZD1222 COVID-19 vaccine. Assay: immunoSEQ multiplex PCR; the TCRdb copy retains only in-frame clones and omits some. Among around 150,000 clones, roughly 92% were seen once, and the ten largest hold approximately 0.69%. This material consisted of peripheral blood, taken on day 0 of AZD1222 vaccination. Receptor source: an adult in good health.

The chain has TRBV9 and TRBJ1-1, with TRBD1 matching 7 bases. The CDR3 has 15 amino acids. Trimming at V came to 0 bases and at J to 5 bases, leaving 7 bases not matched to a gene. The germline gives CDR1 SGDLS, CDR2 YYNGEE. CDR3 coding DNA: TGTGCCAGCAGCGTAGATGCAGGGGGATTGACTGAAGCTTTCTTT. It encodes CASSVDAGGLTEAFF.

The chain joins TRBV7-9 to TRBJ2-7; TRBD1 might be the D (7 bases). The CDR3 has 13 amino acids. The germline V and J ends were trimmed by 5 bases and 3 bases, with 11 bases remaining between them. Germline-derived CDR1 and CDR2 are SEHNR and FQNEAQ (reference sequence). The CDR3 here is CASSPQGGYEQYF. CDR3 sequence (DNA): TGTGCCAGCAGCCCTCAGGGGGGCTACGAGCAGTACTTC.

The rearrangement joins TRBV28 to TRBJ2-7; D may be TRBD2 (6 bases). CDR3 length equals 16 residues. V shed 5 bases and J shed 2 bases, with 19 bases lying between them. The germline CDR1 and CDR2 sequences are MDHEN and SYDVKM. As DNA, the CDR3 is TGTGCCAGCAGTCAGATCCGGGGGTTAGGCGCCTACGAGCAGTACTTC. Its translation: CASSQIRGLGAYEQYF.

This clone was seen just once. V and J are TRBV4-2 and TRBJ1-4; no clear D gene. V was pared by 4 bases and J by 9 bases, with 21 bases between. This CDR3 region has 16 residues. CDR1 is LGHNA, CDR2 YNFKEQ, per germline. The CDR3 coding sequence is TGTGCCAGCAGCCCGGATACGACCTCGCCAAGGCAAAAACTGTTTTTT. It translates to CASSPDTTSPRQKLFF.

V and J are TRBV7-9 and TRBJ2-7; TRBD2 matches at 11 bases. The CDR3 loop spans 15 amino acids. J lost 5 bases, V lost 5 bases, and 8 bases had no gene match. CDR1 is SEHNR, CDR2 FQNEAQ, per germline (reference sequence). The CDR3 protein is CASSLLAGAYDEQYF. The CDR3 DNA sequence: TGTGCCAGCAGCCTACTAGCGGGAGCCTACGACGAGCAGTACTTC.

CDR3 amino acids: CASSGDSTDTQYF. CDR3 DNA sequence: TGTGCCAGCAGCGGGGACAGCACAGATACGCAGTATTTT. The chain is built from TRBV2 and TRBJ2-3; either TRBD1 or TRBD2 may supply D (5 bases each). The V gene lost 6 bases and the J gene lost 0 bases, with 7 bases spanning the gap. The germline gives CDR1 SNHLY, CDR2 FYNNEI. The CDR3 has 13 residues.

The chain employs TRBV11-1 and TRBJ1-1; no reliable D call. This CDR3 is 13 amino acids long. Trimming removed 5 bases from V and 3 bases from J, with 10 bases in between. Germline-derived CDR1 and CDR2 are SGHAT and FQDESV (reference sequence). The CDR3, as DNA: TGTGCCAGCAGCCAATTATGGGACACTGAAGCTTTCTTT. Translation gives CASSQLWDTEAFF. The variable domain in full, with the rest retrieved from reference TRBV11-1 and TRBJ1-1, is EAEVAQSPRYKITEKSQAVAFWCDPISGHATLYWYRQILGQGPELLVQFQDESVVDDSQLPKDRFSAERLKGVDSTLKIQPAELGDSAMYLCASSQLWDTEAFFGQGTRLTVV.

The chain links TRBV16 to TRBJ2-3, with D possibly matching TRBD2 (6 bases). CDR1 is KGHSY and CDR2 is FQNENV in the germline V gene. Trimming left V 0 bases short and J 5 bases short, with 12 bases between. The CDR3 runs to 15 residues. The DNA for the CDR3 is TGTGCCAGCAGCCAATCGCGGGGTGCTGAAGATACGCAGTATTTT. It specifies CASSQSRGAEDTQYF.

Of note for this clone: Different DNA sequences within this sample yield the same CDR3. The V call is TRBV5-1, the J call TRBJ1-2; 8 nucleotides agree with TRBD1. The CDR3 is made up of 14 amino acids. The germline CDR1 and CDR2 sequences are SGHRS and YFSETQ. Losses at the gene ends were 0 bases for V and 8 bases for J; bases not matched to a gene: 6. The CDR3, as DNA: TGCGCCAGCAGCTTGGGACAGGGGATACGCGGCTACACCTTC. Translated, it gives CASSLGQGIRGYTF.

The gene calls are TRBV5-1 and TRBJ2-7, with D possibly TRBD1 on 6 matching bases. Germline V gene lookup returns CDR1 SGHRS and CDR2 YFSETQ. V dropped 4 bases and J dropped 3 bases, with 14 bases sitting between them. There are 14 residues in the CDR3. The CDR3 coding sequence is TGCGCCAGCAGCCCAGGACAGACACTCTACGAGCAGTACTTC. This translates into CASSPGQTLYEQYF.

The V call is TRBV5-4, the J call TRBJ1-4; 9 bases line up with TRBD1. V gave up 0 bases and J gave up 6 bases; unmatched junction bases: 3. This CDR3 region has 15 residues. Germline loops: CDR1 SGHNT, CDR2 YYREEE (reference sequence). The DNA for the CDR3 is TGTGCCAGCAGCTTGGACAGGGGGCAGGATGAAAAACTGTTTTTT. Protein: CASSLDRGQDEKLFF.

The chain employs TRBV9 and TRBJ1-1; D is undetermined. The germline gives CDR1 SGDLS, CDR2 YYNGEE. The CDR3 spans 14 residues. The V and J ends lost 2 bases and 1 base respectively, with 9 bases between them. The CDR3 sequence: CASSVSGRNTEAFF. DNA of the CDR3: TGTGCCAGCAGCGTCTCCGGGAGGAACACTGAAGCTTTCTTT.

This clone was detected only a few times. The J gene is TRBJ1-2, the V gene TRBV6-5, with D perhaps matching TRBD1 (5 bases). Germline V gives CDR1 MNHEY, CDR2 SVGAGI. The CDR3 consists of 13 residues. Trimming cost V 6 bases and J 8 bases, with 16 bases left between them. The CDR3 DNA reads as TGTGCCAGCAGCGACAGTCCCCGATGGGGCTACACCTTC. Its protein product is CASSDSPRWGYTF.

DNA of the CDR3: TGTGCCAGCAGTGTCCGGGACAGGGGAATTGGTGAGCAGTTCTTC. It encodes CASSVRDRGIGEQFF. This rearrangement joins TRBV2 to TRBJ2-1; 10 positions match TRBD1. Looked up from germline, CDR1 is SNHLY and CDR2 is FYNNEI. V lost 4 bases, J lost 9 bases, and 9 bases stayed unmatched. The CDR3 is 15 amino acids.

The chain carries TRBV11-2 and TRBJ2-7; D possibly corresponds to TRBD1 (5 bases). Per germline, CDR1 SGHAT and CDR2 FQNNGV. Trimming removed 0 bases at V and 2 bases at J, with 8 bases between. This CDR3 comprises 14 residues. The CDR3 DNA is TGTGCCAGCAGCTTAGACGACAGCCCCTACGAGCAGTACTTC. Translation: CASSLDDSPYEQYF.

The rearrangement links TRBV18 to TRBJ2-1; D is unclear. Germline V lookup: CDR1 KGHSH, CDR2 LQKENI. The CDR3 is 12 amino acids. Trimming removed 6 bases at V and 9 bases at J, with 12 bases between. The CDR3 nucleotides read TGTGCCAGCTCCCCCCGAGAGAGTGAGCAGTTCTTC. Its protein is CASSPRESEQFF.

Only one count was recorded for this clone. The chain is built from TRBV28 and TRBJ2-2, with unresolved D. Germline CDR1 is MDHEN and CDR2 is SYDVKM. Trimming removed 6 bases at V and 6 bases at J, with 5 bases between. The CDR3 runs 11 residues. The CDR3 loop is CASSSSGELFF. CDR3 bases: TGTGCCAGCAGCTCCTCCGGGGAGCTGTTTTTT.

The CDR3 region is CASSEGIRGGRTNQPQHF. The CDR3 DNA is TGTGCCAGCAGTGAGGGAATCAGGGGCGGCCGTACAAATCAGCCCCAGCATTTT. The chain carries TRBV2 and TRBJ1-5; D perhaps matches TRBD1 (6 bases). CDR1 is SNHLY, CDR2 FYNNEI, per germline. V was pared by 3 bases and J by 4 bases, with 22 bases between. The CDR3 has 18 amino acids.

The chain carries TRBV3-1 (or the pseudogene TRBV3-2) and TRBJ1-2; weak D call: TRBD1 (6 bases). V was clipped by 2 bases and J by 4 bases, with 11 bases between them. The CDR3 has 14 residues. Germline V gene data show CDR1 as LGHDT and CDR2 as YNNKEL (reference sequence). The CDR3 bases are TGTGCCAGCAGCCAAACGACAGGCCGCTATGGCTACACCTTC. It specifies CASSQTTGRYGYTF.

This clone was seen a handful of times. The chain is built from TRBV7-9 and TRBJ2-7; TRBD2 matches 9 bases. The germline gives CDR1 SEHNR, CDR2 FQNEAQ (reference sequence). This CDR3 is built from 15 residues. Germline trimming cut 10 bases from V and 6 bases from J; bases unmatched to any gene: 16. In nucleotides, the CDR3 is TGTGCCACCCTGGGGTTGCGGGAGGGGCATGGCGAGCAGTACTTC. Protein product: CATLGLREGHGEQYF. Combining the CDR3 with reference TRBV7-9 and TRBJ2-7 gives the whole variable domain DTGVSQNPRHKITKRGQNVTFRCDPISEHNRLYWYRQTLGQGPEFLTYFQNEAQLEKSRLLSDRFSAERPKGSFSTLEIQRTEQGDSAMYLCATLGLREGHGEQYFGPGTRLTVT.

This chain links TRBV5-1 with TRBJ2-2; 9 bases align to TRBD1. Germline V gives CDR1 SGHRS, CDR2 YFSETQ. CDR3 length: 16 amino acids. Trimming at V came to 0 bases and at J to 7 bases, leaving 7 bases not matched to a gene. The CDR3 bases are TGCGCCAGCAGCTTGGCCGGGACAGGGTTCATCGGGGAGCTGTTTTTT. This codes for CASSLAGTGFIGELFF.

The chain uses TRBV6-5 and TRBJ1-1; D is possibly TRBD1 (5 bases). The CDR3 loop spans 11 amino acids. CDR1 is MNHEY and CDR2 is SVGAGI in the germline V gene. The V end was cut by 6 bases, the J end by 6 bases, with 8 bases between. CDR3 DNA: TGTGCCAGCAGAATAGGGGCTGAAGCTTTCTTT. It yields the protein CASRIGAEAFF.

This chain connects TRBV5-4 to TRBJ2-7, with unresolved D. V was trimmed by 2 bases and J by 0 bases, leaving 9 bases between them. Germline values: CDR1 SGHNT, CDR2 YYREEE (reference sequence). The length of the CDR3 is 14 residues. The CDR3 sequence is CASSFWGTSYEQYF. The DNA of the CDR3 is TGTGCCAGCAGCTTCTGGGGAACCTCCTACGAGCAGTACTTC.

The V call is TRBV5-1, the J call TRBJ1-2; 9 bases line up with TRBD1. From germline, CDR1 is SGHRS and CDR2 YFSETQ. V lost 7 bases and J lost 3; bases outside the gene matches: 4. There are 13 residues in the CDR3. The DNA for the CDR3 is TGCGCCAGCTCGACAGGGGGTGACTATGGCTACACCTTC. Residues: CASSTGGDYGYTF.

The genes are TRBV29-1 and TRBJ2-7; no clear D gene. The CDR3 has 17 amino acids. V was shortened by 4 bases and J by 2 bases, with 24 bases between the two germline ends. Per the germline V gene, CDR1 is SQVTM and CDR2 is ANQGSEA. CDR3 nucleotide sequence: TGCAGCGTTGCAAGTTTCATAAAGAGAAATGGGGCCTACGAGCAGTACTTC. Translating gives CSVASFIKRNGAYEQYF.

J is TRBJ1-2 and V is TRBV21-1; the listed D gene, TRBD1, was not tested against the DNA. TRBV21-1 is noted as a pseudogene. There are 15 residues in the CDR3. The CDR3 DNA reads TGTGCCAGCAGCCGTCATTCCAGGGGGAACTATGGCTACACCTTC. It yields the protein CASSRHSRGNYGYTF.

The V call is TRBV19, the J call TRBJ2-2, with TRBD2 matching 8 bases. CDR3 length equals 15 residues. In germline, CDR1 is LNHDA, CDR2 SQIVND (reference sequence). The V segment lost 7 bases and the J segment 5 bases; nucleotides outside the gene matches: 9. The CDR3 loop reads CASILGAGVTGELFF. CDR3 coding DNA: TGTGCCAGTATTCTGGGAGCGGGAGTTACCGGGGAGCTGTTTTTT.

With respect to this clone: The junction departs from the called germline gene at one end, perhaps through a read error. V gene TRBV6-5 combines with J gene TRBJ1-1, with TRBD1 matching over 8 bases. The CDR3 is 11 residues long. Germline-derived CDR1 and CDR2 are MNHEY and SVGAGI. CDR3 protein: CASGYGTGAFF. In nucleotides, the CDR3 is TGTGCCAGCGGTTACGGGACAGGTGCTTTCTTT.

The genes are TRBV19 and TRBJ2-3; D might be TRBD2 (6 bases). Germline-derived CDR1 and CDR2 are LNHDA and SQIVND (reference sequence). The V end lost 3 bases, the J end lost 6 bases, and 13 bases lay between the germline ends. The CDR3 consists of 14 residues. CDR3 loop: CASSMKEGRDTQYF. Here the CDR3 DNA reads TGTGCCAGTAGTATGAAGGAGGGCAGGGATACGCAGTATTTT. The full variable domain, in which reference TRBV19 and TRBJ2-3 provide the parts outside the CDR3, is DGGITQSPKYLFRKEGQNVTLSCEQNLNHDAMYWYRQDPGQGLRLIYYSQIVNDFQKGDIAEGYSVSREKKESFPLTVTSAQKNPTAFYLCASSMKEGRDTQYFGPGTRLTVL.

This rearrangement joins TRBV6-2 or TRBV6-3 to TRBJ1-1; D call uncertain. Trimming shortened V by 2 bases and J by 7 bases, and 5 bases separated the two germline ends. Germline CDR1 is MNHEY and CDR2 is SVGEGT. The CDR3 is made up of 11 amino acids. CDR3 region: CASSYPSEAFF. CDR3 in DNA: TGTGCCAGCAGTTACCCGAGTGAAGCTTTCTTT.